The rows below give T cell receptor beta chains drawn from one sample of a study of shared clonotypes between healthy human individuals. The assay was immunoSEQ multiplex PCR, and TCRdb's table has in-frame clones only and misses some. The table lists around 2.5 million clones, approximately 94% of them singletons, with 0.36% in the top ten. The sequenced sample consisted of naive CD4+ T cells from PBMCs. These receptors all come from a man aged 18-30 years in good health. Some clones in this sample may be carry-over from other donors' samples. CDR3s include the opening cysteine and the closing phenylalanine or tryptophan. The D gene is left open where the match is weak. Only some rows state a clone size, as once, few, many or a class for expanded clones.

v_gene	len	abundance	j_gene	d_gene	CDR3nt	CDR3aa
TRBV12-5	13	once	TRBJ2-1	-	TGTGCTAGTGGTTTGGGCGGCTACAATGAGCAGTTCTTC	CASGLGGYNEQFF
TRBV18	14	-	TRBJ2-7	-	TGTGCCAGCTCACCCCTCGGGCTCGGATACGAGCAGTACTTC	CASSPLGLGYEQYF
TRBV5-1	12	-	TRBJ2-1	-	TGCGCCAGCAGCTTGCCCGGCGCTGAGCAGTTCTTC	CASSLPGAEQFF
TRBV4-2	15	-	TRBJ2-7	TRBD2	TGTGCCAGCAGCCAATTAGCGGGAGTATCCTACGAGCAGTACTTC	CASSQLAGVSYEQYF
TRBV27	16	once	TRBJ1-1	TRBD1	TGTGCCAGCAGTCCCGGACAGGGGGCCATGAACACTGAAGCTTTCTTT	CASSPGQGAMNTEAFF
TRBV7-2	15	-	TRBJ1-3	-	TGTGCCAGCAGCCAAAGCACAGGGTCTGGAAACACCATATATTTT	CASSQSTGSGNTIYF
TRBV5-5	14	-	TRBJ1-1	TRBD1	TGTGCCAGCAGCCTGGACCCGACAGGGACTGCAGCTTTCTTT	CASSLDPTGTAAFF
TRBV7-9	16	few	TRBJ1-3	-	TGTGCCAGCAGCTTAGTCGGGGTTCGCTCTGGAAACACCATATATTTT	CASSLVGVRSGNTIYF
TRBV7-6	14	-	TRBJ1-2	-	TGTGCCAGCAGCAGCAGGACGGACCACTATGGCTACACCTTC	CASSSRTDHYGYTF
TRBV7-3	16	-	TRBJ2-1	-	TGTGCCAGCAGCCAAGGGGCAGATAGCTCCTACAATGAGCAGTTCTTC	CASSQGADSSYNEQFF
TRBV29-1	11	-	TRBJ1-2	TRBD1	TGCAGCGTAGACAGGGACTATGGCTACACCTTC	CSVDRDYGYTF